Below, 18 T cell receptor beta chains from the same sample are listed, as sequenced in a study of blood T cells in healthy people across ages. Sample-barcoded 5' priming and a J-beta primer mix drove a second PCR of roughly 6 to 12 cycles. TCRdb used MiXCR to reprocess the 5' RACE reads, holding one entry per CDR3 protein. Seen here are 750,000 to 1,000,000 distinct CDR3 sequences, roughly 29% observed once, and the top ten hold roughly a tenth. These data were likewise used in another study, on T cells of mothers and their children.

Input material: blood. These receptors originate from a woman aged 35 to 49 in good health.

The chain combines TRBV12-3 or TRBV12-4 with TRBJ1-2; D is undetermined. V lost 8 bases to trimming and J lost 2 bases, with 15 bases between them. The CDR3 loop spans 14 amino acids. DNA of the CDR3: TGTGCCAGCCGAAACCCTAACAAAAACTATGGCTACACCTTC. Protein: CASRNPNKNYGYTF.

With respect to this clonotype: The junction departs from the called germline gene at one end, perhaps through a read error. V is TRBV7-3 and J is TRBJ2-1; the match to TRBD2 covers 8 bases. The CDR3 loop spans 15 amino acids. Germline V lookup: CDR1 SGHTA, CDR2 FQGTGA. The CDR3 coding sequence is TGTGCCAGCAGCTTTGAAGCGGGGGATTACAATGTGCAGTTCTTC. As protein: CASSFEAGDYNVQFF.

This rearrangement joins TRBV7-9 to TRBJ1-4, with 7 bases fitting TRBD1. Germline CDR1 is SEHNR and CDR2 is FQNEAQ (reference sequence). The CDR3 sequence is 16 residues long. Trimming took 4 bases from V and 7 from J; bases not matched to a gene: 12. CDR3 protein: CASSSSKQGRSEKLFF. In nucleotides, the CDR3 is TGTGCCAGCAGCTCTAGTAAACAGGGGCGCAGTGAAAAACTGTTTTTT.

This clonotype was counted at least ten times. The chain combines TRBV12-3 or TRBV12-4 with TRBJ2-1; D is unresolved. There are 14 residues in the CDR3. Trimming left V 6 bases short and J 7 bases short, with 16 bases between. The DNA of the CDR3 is TGTGCCAGCAGCACTCCCTCGGACGGTAATGAGCAGTTCTTC. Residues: CASSTPSDGNEQFF.

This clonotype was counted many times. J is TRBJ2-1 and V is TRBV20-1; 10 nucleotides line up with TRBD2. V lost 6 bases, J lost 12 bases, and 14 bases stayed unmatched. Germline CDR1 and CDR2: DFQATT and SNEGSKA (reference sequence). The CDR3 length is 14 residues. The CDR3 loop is CSAAQRGGPARQFF. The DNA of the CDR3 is TGCAGTGCAGCTCAGCGGGGGGGCCCGGCTAGGCAGTTCTTC.

CDR3 amino acids: CASSSQGVQSSGANVLTF. In DNA form, the CDR3 reads TGTGCCAGCAGCTCCCAGGGAGTCCAGAGCTCTGGGGCCAACGTCCTGACTTTC. The chain uses TRBV9 and TRBJ2-6; D might be TRBD1 or TRBD2, each matching 5 bases. The germline V gene encodes CDR1 SGDLS and CDR2 YYNGEE. The CDR3 runs to 18 residues. Trimming took off 4 bases at V and 0 bases at J, with 17 bases between the two ends.

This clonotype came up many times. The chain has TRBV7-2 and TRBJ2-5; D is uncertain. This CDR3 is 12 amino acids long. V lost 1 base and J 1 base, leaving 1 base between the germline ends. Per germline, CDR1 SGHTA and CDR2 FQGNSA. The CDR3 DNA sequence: TGTGCCAGCAGCTTAGGCCAAGAGACCCAGTACTTC. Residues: CASSLGQETQYF.

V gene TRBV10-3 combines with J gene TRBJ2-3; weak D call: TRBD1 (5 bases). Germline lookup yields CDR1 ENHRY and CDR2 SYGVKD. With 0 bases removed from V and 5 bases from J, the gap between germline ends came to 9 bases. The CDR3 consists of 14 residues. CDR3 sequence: CAISESRQQDTQYF. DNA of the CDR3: TGTGCCATCAGTGAGTCGAGACAGCAAGATACGCAGTATTTT.

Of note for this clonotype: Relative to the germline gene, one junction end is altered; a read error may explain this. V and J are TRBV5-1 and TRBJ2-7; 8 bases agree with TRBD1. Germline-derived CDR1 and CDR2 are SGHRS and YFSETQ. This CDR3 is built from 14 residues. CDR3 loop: CASSSAGTGDSESF. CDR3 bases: TGCGCCAGCAGCTCCGCCGGGACAGGAGACTCCGAGTCCTTC.

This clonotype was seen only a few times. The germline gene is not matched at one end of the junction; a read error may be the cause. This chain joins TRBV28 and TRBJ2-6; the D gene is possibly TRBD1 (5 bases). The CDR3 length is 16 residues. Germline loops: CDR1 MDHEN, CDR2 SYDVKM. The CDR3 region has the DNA TGTGCCAGCAGTTTTCTCAAGGCTTCTGGGGCCAACGCCCTGACTTTC. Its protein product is CASSFLKASGANALTF.

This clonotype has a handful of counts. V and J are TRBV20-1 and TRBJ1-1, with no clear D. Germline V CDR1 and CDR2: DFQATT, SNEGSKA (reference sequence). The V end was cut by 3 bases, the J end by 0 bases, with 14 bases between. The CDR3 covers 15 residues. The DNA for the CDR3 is TGCAGTGCTAGTGAATCCGGGGTTTTGAACACTGAAGCTTTCTTT. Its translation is CSASESGVLNTEAFF.

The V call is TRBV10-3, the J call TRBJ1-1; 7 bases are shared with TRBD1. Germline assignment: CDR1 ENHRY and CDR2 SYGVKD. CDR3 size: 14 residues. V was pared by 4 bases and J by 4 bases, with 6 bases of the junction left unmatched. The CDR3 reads CAISVETGTTEAFF. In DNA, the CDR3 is TGTGCCATCAGTGTCGAGACAGGGACCACTGAAGCTTTCTTT.

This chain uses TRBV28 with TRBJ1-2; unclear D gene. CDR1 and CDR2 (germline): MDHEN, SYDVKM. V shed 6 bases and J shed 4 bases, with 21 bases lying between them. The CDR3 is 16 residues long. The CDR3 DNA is TGTGCCAGCAGATCCCGTGTCTATCGCTTGGGCTATGGCTACACCTTC. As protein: CASRSRVYRLGYGYTF.

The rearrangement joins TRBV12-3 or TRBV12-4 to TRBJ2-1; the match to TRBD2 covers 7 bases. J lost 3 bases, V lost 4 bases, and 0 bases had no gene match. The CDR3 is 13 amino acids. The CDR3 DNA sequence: TGTGCCAGCAGTTGGGGGGGCTACAATGAGCAGTTCTTC. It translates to CASSWGGYNEQFF.

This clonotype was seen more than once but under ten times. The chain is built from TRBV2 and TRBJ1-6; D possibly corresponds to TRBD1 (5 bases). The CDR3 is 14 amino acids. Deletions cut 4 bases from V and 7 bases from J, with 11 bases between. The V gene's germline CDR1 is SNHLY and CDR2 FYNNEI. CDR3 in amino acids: CASSGGRENSPLHF. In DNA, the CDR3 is TGTGCCAGCAGTGGTGGCAGGGAAAATTCACCCCTCCACTTT.

The CDR3 loop reads CSATWTSGTGELFF. In DNA, the CDR3 is TGCAGTGCCACGTGGACTAGCGGTACCGGGGAGCTGTTTTTT. J is TRBJ2-2 and V is TRBV20-1, with TRBD2 identical over 10 bases. With V trimmed by 6 bases and J by 5 bases, 6 bases remained unmatched. Germline lookup yields CDR1 DFQATT and CDR2 SNEGSKA (reference sequence). The CDR3 loop spans 14 amino acids.

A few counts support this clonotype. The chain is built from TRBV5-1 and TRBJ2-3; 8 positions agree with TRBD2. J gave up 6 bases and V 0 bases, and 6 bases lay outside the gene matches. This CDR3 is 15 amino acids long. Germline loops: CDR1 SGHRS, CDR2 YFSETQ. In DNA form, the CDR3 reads TGCGCCAGCAGCTTGGGGGGACTAGGACAGGATACGCAGTATTTT. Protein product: CASSLGGLGQDTQYF.

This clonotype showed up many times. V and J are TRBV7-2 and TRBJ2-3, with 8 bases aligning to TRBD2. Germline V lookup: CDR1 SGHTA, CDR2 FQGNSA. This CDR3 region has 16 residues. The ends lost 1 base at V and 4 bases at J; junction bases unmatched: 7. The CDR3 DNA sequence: TGTGCCAGCAGCTTAGTGGTCGGGGGGGCCCCAGATACGCAGTATTTT. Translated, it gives CASSLVVGGAPDTQYF.